The sequence of this T cell receptor beta chain was determined in a study of T cells after yellow fever vaccination. Broader study findings: Boosting was followed by the reappearance of most primary-vaccination clones (approximately 97% CD4, about 88% CD8). A small share of clonotypes appeared in both CD4 and CD8 compartments. Peak timing came faster in the weaker secondary response, day 5 versus 15.

TCRdb called the 5' RACE reads again in MiXCR, with one record for every CDR3 protein. The sample contains 200,000 to 300,000 distinct CDR3 sequences, under 15% of which appear only once. A few counts support this clonotype. Its antigen is unknown. The source was CD4+ T cells sorted from PBMCs, collected 45 days after the yellow fever booster vaccination. The TCR sequence derives from a man aged 25-40 years who received the YFV17D yellow fever vaccine.

The DNA for the CDR3 is TGTGCCAGCAGCCCCCGCCTGAACGGCTTATACGAGCAGTACTTC. Its protein product is CASSPRLNGLYEQYF. The rearrangement joins TRBV7-8 to TRBJ2-7; D is ambiguous. Trimming left V 5 bases short and J 4 bases short, with 18 bases between. The CDR3 is 15 amino acids. The germline gives CDR1 SGHVS, CDR2 FQNEAQ.